This T cell receptor (beta chain) was observed in a study of blood T cell repertoires in COVID-19. Across the study: T cells, B-cell-depleted T cells, or PBMCs provided the cDNA or gDNA that served as material.

Authors' methods: Nucleated cell counts were estimated from reference gene primer amplification. Libraries were prepared by immunoSEQ multiplex PCR; TCRdb keeps only in-frame clonotypes and omits some of them. That table is the source of V, J and clone size, and D and trimming were worked out from the DNA. Of fewer than 450,000 clones listed, around 88% are singletons. The Seattle patients, enrolled during active infection, were followed longitudinally. Germline V gene lookup returns CDR1 LGHDT and CDR2 YNNKEL (reference sequence). Trimming removed 1 base from V and 5 bases from J; junction bases left unmatched: 13. The length of the CDR3 is 20 residues.

J is TRBJ2-3 and V is TRBV3-1 (or the pseudogene TRBV3-2), with 15 positions matching TRBD2. Source material: peripheral blood. The TCR originated in a woman aged 45-65 years with COVID-19, enrolled during active disease. The CDR3 reads CASSQGVGTSGGTWGDTQYF. The CDR3 bases are TGTGCCAGCAGCCAAGGAGTCGGGACTAGCGGGGGGACCTGGGGAGATACGCAGTATTTT.